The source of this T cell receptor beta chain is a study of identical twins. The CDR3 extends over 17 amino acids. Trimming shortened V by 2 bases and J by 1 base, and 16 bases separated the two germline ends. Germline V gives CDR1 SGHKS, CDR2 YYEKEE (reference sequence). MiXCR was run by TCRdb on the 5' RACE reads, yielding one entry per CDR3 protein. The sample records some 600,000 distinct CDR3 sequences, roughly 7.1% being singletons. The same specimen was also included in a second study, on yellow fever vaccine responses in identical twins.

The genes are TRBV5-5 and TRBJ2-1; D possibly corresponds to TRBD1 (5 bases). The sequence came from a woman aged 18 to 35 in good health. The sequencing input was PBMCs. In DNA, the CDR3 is TGTGCCAGCAGCTTCCGGCAGGGTAGTAGATCCTACAATGAGCAGTTCTTC. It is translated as CASSFRQGSRSYNEQFF.